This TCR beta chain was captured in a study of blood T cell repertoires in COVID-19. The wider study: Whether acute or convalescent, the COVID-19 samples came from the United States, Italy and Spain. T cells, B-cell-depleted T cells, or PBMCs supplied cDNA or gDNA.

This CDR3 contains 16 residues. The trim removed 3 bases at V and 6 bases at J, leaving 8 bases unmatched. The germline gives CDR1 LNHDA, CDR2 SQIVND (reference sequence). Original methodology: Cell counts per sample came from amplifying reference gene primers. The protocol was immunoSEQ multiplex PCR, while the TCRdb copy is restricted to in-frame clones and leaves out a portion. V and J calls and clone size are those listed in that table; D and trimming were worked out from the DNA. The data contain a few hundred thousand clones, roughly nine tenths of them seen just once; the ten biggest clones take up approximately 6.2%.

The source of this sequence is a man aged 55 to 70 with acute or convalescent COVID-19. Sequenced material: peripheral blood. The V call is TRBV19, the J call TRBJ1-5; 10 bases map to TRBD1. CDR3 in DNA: TGTGCCAGTAGTATGGGGGACAGGGGAGGGGTTCAGCCCCAGCATTTT. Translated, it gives CASSMGDRGGVQPQHF.